Below are 8 T cell receptor beta chains sequenced from a single sample in a study of CD8 T cells in ankylosing spondylitis. TCRdb independently ran MiXCR on the 5' RACE reads; one entry per CDR3 protein. The table lists some 200,000 distinct CDR3 sequences, more than 10% of them singletons. The sequenced sample consisted of blood, either unsorted or a sorted T cell fraction (not recorded which). These receptors all stem from a male donor with ankylosing spondylitis or in good health (not recorded which).

The chain joins TRBV7-9 to TRBJ1-4, with a weak D call TRBD1 (5 bases). Looked up from germline, CDR1 is SEHNR and CDR2 is FQNEAQ (reference sequence). This CDR3 region has 14 residues. V was pared by 5 bases and J by 6 bases, with 13 bases between. The CDR3 DNA is TGTGCCAGCAGCCTTAGGGGTGCGGATGAAAAACTGTTTTTT. Amino acid sequence: CASSLRGADEKLFF. Complete variable domain (other parts from reference TRBV7-9 and TRBJ1-4): DTGVSQNPRHKITKRGQNVTFRCDPISEHNRLYWYRQTLGQGPEFLTYFQNEAQLEKSRLLSDRFSAERPKGSFSTLEIQRTEQGDSAMYLCASSLRGADEKLFFGSGTQLSVL.

This clonotype was detected many times. V usage is TRBV7-2 and J usage is TRBJ2-7; 8 nucleotides align to TRBD2. The germline V gene encodes CDR1 SGHTA and CDR2 FQGNSA. The CDR3 extends over 14 amino acids. V gave up 3 bases and J gave up 4 bases; unmatched junction bases: 5. This chain's CDR3 is CASSFGGAGYEQYF. The CDR3 nucleotides read TGTGCCAGCAGCTTCGGGGGGGCCGGTTACGAGCAGTACTTC.

The chain couples TRBV27 to TRBJ2-1; D is ambiguous. Germline assignment: CDR1 MNHEY and CDR2 SMNVEV (reference sequence). The CDR3 has 16 amino acids. Trimming stripped 4 bases from V and 8 bases from J, with 21 bases between. CDR3 DNA sequence: TGTGCCAGCAGTTCGCCCAGTACTTTATTAGGCGATGAGCAGTTCTTC. Amino acids: CASSSPSTLLGDEQFF.

This clonotype was found many times. V gene TRBV29-1 combines with J gene TRBJ2-7; TRBD2 is a possible D gene (6 bases). V was trimmed by 4 bases and J by 6 bases, leaving 19 bases between them. Germline-derived CDR1 and CDR2 are SQVTM and ANQGSEA. CDR3 length equals 14 residues. CDR3 bases: TGCAGCGTTGTGCCAGCGGGCCAGGTTGGCGAGCAGTACTTC. It translates to CSVVPAGQVGEQYF.

This clonotype was observed a handful of times. This chain connects TRBV5-5 to TRBJ1-4; D unresolved. Trimming left V 7 bases short and J 4 bases short, with 14 bases between. The CDR3 runs to 14 residues. Per the germline V gene, CDR1 is SGHKS and CDR2 is YYEKEE (reference sequence). The CDR3 DNA sequence: TGTGCCAGCTGTCAGGACTTTCTTAATGAAAAACTGTTTTTT. Its translation is CASCQDFLNEKLFF.

This clonotype has ten or more counts. V usage is TRBV4-1 and J usage is TRBJ2-4; TRBD1 might be the D (5 bases). The V and J ends lost 4 bases and 0 bases respectively, with 13 bases between them. Germline CDR1 MGHRA, CDR2 YSYEKL. This CDR3 region has 16 residues. The CDR3 loop is CASSRGADLAKNIQYF. DNA of the CDR3: TGCGCCAGCAGCCGGGGCGCCGACTTAGCCAAAAACATTCAGTACTTC.

The CDR3 protein is CAWSVTYLANTGELFF. The CDR3 DNA sequence: TGTGCCTGGAGTGTAACCTACCTAGCGAACACCGGGGAGCTGTTTTTT. V usage is TRBV30 and J usage is TRBJ2-2; D remains ambiguous. Germline values: CDR1 GTSNPN, CDR2 SVGIG (reference sequence). The ends were cut back, 0 bases at V and 0 bases at J, with 11 bases in the middle. The CDR3 loop spans 16 amino acids.

The rearrangement links TRBV6-1 to TRBJ1-2; D ambiguous. CDR1 and CDR2 (germline): MNHNS, SASEGT. The V and J ends lost 4 bases and 5 bases respectively, with 17 bases between them. The CDR3 extends over 15 amino acids. The CDR3 loop reads CASSVERLAWYGYTF. CDR3 DNA: TGTGCCAGCAGTGTTGAAAGACTAGCGTGGTATGGCTACACCTTC.